Each of the 8 T cell receptor beta chains below was sequenced from the same sample in a study of T cells in Graves' hyperthyroidism and ophthalmopathy. Authors of the study amplified TCR beta CDR3 regions from RNA transcripts. Researchers ran a first-round RT-PCR on the TCR CDR3 using the HTBI primer set. TCRdb recomputed calls from the multiplex PCR reads with MiXCR, one row per CDR3 protein. The repertoire has 540,000 or so distinct CDR3 sequences, approximately 15% of them found once; the top ten carry around 6.6%. Material: blood. These receptors were obtained from a woman younger than 45 with Graves' hyperthyroidism.

In its sample, this clonotype was seen many times. This rearrangement joins TRBV11-1 to TRBJ2-7; no clear D. This CDR3 is 14 amino acids long. Between the trimmed V and J ends, which lost 3 bases and 6 bases, there was a span of 15 bases. The germline V gene encodes CDR1 SGHAT and CDR2 FQDESV (reference sequence). The CDR3 DNA follows: TGTGCCAGCAGCTTGTATGGCAACCCGCCCGAGCAGTACTTC. It specifies CASSLYGNPPEQYF.

This clonotype was picked up many times. DNA of the CDR3: TGTGCCATCAGTGAGACAGGGCGTAATGAAAAACTGTTTTTT. The encoded protein is CAISETGRNEKLFF. The J gene is TRBJ1-4, the V gene TRBV10-3; weak D call: TRBD1 (6 bases). The CDR3 loop spans 14 amino acids. V lost 2 bases and J lost 4, with 8 bases in between. Per germline, CDR1 ENHRY and CDR2 SYGVKD.

This clonotype was observed a handful of times. The V call is TRBV6-1, the J call TRBJ2-2, with unresolved D. V was shortened by 6 bases and J by 7 bases, with 21 bases between the two germline ends. Germline values: CDR1 MNHNS, CDR2 SASEGT. This CDR3 contains 16 residues. CDR3 region: CASSLHPSALSGELFF. The DNA for the CDR3 is TGTGCCAGCAGCCTTCATCCTTCGGCGCTGAGCGGGGAGCTGTTTTTT.

This clonotype was observed many times. This rearrangement joins TRBV13 to TRBJ2-2; 7 bases fit TRBD1. Per germline, CDR1 PRHDT and CDR2 FYEKMQ (reference sequence). The CDR3 sequence is 16 residues long. Trimming at V came to 5 bases and at J to 4 bases, leaving 10 bases not matched to a gene. CDR3 nucleotide sequence: TGTGCCAGCAGCCAGACAGGGCACCGTGTCACCGGGGAGCTGTTTTTT. Its protein is CASSQTGHRVTGELFF.

This clonotype was seen at least ten times. This chain connects TRBV9 to TRBJ2-3; 8 positions match TRBD2. Looked up from germline, CDR1 is SGDLS and CDR2 is YYNGEE. V was pared by 2 bases and J by 4 bases, with 3 bases of the junction left unmatched. CDR3 length: 14 amino acids. The CDR3, as DNA: TGTGCCAGCAGCGTCCGGACTAGCCCAGATACGCAGTATTTT. Translation gives CASSVRTSPDTQYF.

This clonotype showed up many times. This rearrangement joins TRBV13 to TRBJ2-2; 13 bases align to TRBD2. Germline V gene sequence: CDR1 PRHDT, CDR2 FYEKMQ (reference sequence). The length of the CDR3 is 17 residues. V lost 5 bases and J lost 4; bases outside the gene matches: 7. The CDR3 DNA sequence: TGTGCCAGCAGCCCCGGACTAGCGGGAGTGCGCACCGGGGAGCTGTTTTTT. It translates to CASSPGLAGVRTGELFF.

This clonotype appeared a few times. The chain uses TRBV11-2 and TRBJ1-3, with unresolved D. This CDR3 is 16 amino acids long. The germline V and J ends were trimmed by 5 bases and 1 base, with 15 bases remaining between them. Germline V gives CDR1 SGHAT, CDR2 FQNNGV. The CDR3 nucleotides are TGTGCCAGCAGCCCCTCCGGCCTGACATCTGGAAACACCATATATTTT. It is translated as CASSPSGLTSGNTIYF.

The chain links TRBV28 to TRBJ2-4, with a weak D call TRBD2 (5 bases). CDR1 is MDHEN, CDR2 SYDVKM, per germline. The CDR3 runs to 16 residues. V shed 7 bases and J shed 6 bases, with 22 bases lying between them. CDR3 DNA sequence: TGTGCCAGCAACGACCAGCAGGAGGAAGTGAGAAACATTCAGTACTTC. Its protein is CASNDQQEEVRNIQYF.